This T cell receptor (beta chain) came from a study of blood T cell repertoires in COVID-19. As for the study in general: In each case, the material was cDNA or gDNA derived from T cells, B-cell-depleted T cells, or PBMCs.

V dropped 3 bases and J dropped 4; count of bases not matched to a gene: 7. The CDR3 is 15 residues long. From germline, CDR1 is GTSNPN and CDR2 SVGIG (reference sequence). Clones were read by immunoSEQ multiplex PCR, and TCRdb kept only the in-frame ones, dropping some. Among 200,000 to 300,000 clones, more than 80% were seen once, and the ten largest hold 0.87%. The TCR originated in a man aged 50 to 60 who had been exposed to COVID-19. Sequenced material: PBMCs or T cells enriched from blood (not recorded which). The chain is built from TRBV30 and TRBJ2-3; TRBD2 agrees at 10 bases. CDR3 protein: CAWSRTSGGSDTQYF. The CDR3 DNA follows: TGTGCCTGGAGCCGGACTAGCGGTGGTTCAGATACGCAGTATTTT.